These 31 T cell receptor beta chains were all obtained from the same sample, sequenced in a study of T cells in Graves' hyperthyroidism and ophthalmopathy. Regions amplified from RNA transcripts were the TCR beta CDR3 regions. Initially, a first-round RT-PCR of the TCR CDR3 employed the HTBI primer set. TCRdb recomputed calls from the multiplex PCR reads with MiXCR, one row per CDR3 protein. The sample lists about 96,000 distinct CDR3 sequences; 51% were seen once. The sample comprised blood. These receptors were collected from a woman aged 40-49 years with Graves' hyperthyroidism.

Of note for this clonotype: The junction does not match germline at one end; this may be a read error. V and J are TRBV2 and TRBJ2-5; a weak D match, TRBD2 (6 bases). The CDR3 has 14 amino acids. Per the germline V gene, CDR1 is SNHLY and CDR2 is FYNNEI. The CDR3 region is CAGLAGLLQETQYF. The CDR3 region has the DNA TGTGCCGGCCTGGCGGGACTCCTACAAGAGACCCAGTACTTT.

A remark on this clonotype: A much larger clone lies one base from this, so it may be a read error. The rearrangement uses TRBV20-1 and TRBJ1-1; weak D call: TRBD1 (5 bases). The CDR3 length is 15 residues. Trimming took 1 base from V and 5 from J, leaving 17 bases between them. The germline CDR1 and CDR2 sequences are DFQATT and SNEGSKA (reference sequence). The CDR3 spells CSARALDSGSTEAFF. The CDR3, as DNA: TGCAGTGCTAGAGCCCTAGACAGCGGGAGTACTGAAGCTTTCTTT.

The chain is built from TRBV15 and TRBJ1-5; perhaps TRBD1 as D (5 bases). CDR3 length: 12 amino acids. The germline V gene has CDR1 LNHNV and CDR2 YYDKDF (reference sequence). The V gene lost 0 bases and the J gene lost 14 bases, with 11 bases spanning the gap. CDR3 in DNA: TGTGCCACCAGCAGAGAGACAGACTACGAGCATTTT. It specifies CATSRETDYEHF.

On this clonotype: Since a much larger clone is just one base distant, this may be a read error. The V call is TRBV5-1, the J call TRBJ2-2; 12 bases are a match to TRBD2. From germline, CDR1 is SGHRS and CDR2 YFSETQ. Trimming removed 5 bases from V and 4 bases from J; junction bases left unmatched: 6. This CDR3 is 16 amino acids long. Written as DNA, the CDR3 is TGCGCCAGCAGGACTAGCGGGAGTAGGTGCACCGGGGAGCTGTTTTTT. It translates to CASRTSGSRCTGELFF.

Written as DNA, the CDR3 is TGCAGTTATCAGGGAGGGAACTATGGCTACACCTTC. It codes for CSYQGGNYGYTF. The chain combines TRBV20-1 with TRBJ1-2; TRBD1 is a possible D gene (5 bases). The V gene lost 8 bases and the J gene lost 2 bases, with 12 bases spanning the gap. Per germline, CDR1 DFQATT and CDR2 SNEGSKA (reference sequence). The CDR3 extends over 12 amino acids.

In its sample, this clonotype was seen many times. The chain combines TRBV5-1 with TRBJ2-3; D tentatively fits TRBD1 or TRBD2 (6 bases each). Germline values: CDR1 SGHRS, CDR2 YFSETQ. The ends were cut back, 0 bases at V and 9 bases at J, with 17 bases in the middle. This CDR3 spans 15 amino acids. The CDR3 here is CASSLAGGGDPTQYF. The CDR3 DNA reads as TGCGCCAGCAGCTTGGCCGGGGGCGGTGACCCAACGCAGTATTTT.

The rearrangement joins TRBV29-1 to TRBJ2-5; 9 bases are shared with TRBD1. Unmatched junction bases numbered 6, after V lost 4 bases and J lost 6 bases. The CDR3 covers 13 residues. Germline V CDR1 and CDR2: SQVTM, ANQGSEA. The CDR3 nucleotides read TGCAGCGTTGTAACAGGGGGCGGGAAGACCCAGTACTTC. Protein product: CSVVTGGGKTQYF.

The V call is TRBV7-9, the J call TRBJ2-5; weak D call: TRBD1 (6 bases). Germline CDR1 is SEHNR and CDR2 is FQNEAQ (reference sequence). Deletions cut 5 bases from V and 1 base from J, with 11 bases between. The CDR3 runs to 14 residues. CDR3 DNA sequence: TGTGCCAGCAGCCCCGGGACAAGCCAAGAGACCCAGTACTTC. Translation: CASSPGTSQETQYF. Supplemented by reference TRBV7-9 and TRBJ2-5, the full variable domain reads DTGVSQNPRHKITKRGQNVTFRCDPISEHNRLYWYRQTLGQGPEFLTYFQNEAQLEKSRLLSDRFSAERPKGSFSTLEIQRTEQGDSAMYLCASSPGTSQETQYFGPGTRLLVL.

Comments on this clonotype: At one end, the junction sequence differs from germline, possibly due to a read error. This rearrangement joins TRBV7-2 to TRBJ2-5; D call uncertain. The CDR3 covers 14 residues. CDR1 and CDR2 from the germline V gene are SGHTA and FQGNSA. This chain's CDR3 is CASSTDVRQEAQYF. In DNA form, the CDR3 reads TGTGCCAGCAGTACGGACGTCCGCCAAGAGGCCCAGTACTTC.

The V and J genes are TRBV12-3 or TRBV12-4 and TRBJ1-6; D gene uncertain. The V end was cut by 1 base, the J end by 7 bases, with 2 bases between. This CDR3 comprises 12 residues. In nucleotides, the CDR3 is TGTGCCAGCAGTTTAGTGAATTCACCCCTCCACTTT. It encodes CASSLVNSPLHF.

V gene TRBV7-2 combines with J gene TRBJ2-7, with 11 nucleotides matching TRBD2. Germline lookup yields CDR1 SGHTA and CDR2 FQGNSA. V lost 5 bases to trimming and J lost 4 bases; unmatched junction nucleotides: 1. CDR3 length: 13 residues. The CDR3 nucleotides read TGTGCCAGCAGCACTAGCGGGAGTTACGAGCAGTACTTC. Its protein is CASSTSGSYEQYF.

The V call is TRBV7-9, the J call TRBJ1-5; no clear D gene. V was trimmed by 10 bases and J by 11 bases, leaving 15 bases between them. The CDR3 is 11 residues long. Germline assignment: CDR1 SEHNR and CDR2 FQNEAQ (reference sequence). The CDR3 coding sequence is TGTGCCACTCGGGATGGCGAGACCCAGCATTTT. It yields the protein CATRDGETQHF. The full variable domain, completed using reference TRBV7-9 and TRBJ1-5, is DTGVSQNPRHKITKRGQNVTFRCDPISEHNRLYWYRQTLGQGPEFLTYFQNEAQLEKSRLLSDRFSAERPKGSFSTLEIQRTEQGDSAMYLCATRDGETQHFGDGTRLSIL.

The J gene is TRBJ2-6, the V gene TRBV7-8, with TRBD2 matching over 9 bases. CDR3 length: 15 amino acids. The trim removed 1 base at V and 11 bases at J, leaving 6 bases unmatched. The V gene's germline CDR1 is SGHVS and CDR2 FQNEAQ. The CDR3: CASSLGSSGTYVLTF. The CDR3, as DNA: TGTGCCAGCAGCTTAGGATCTAGCGGGACCTACGTCCTGACTTTC. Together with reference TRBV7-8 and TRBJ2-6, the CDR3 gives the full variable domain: GAGVSQSPRYKVAKRGQDVALRCDPISGHVSLFWYQQALGQGPEFLTYFQNEAQLDKSGLPSDRFFAERPEGSVSTLKIQRTQQEDSAVYLCASSLGSSGTYVLTFGAGSRLTVL.

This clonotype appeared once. The CDR3 nucleotides are TGTGCCAGTAGTATACAGGGGGTTGCGGGGACTGAAGCTTTCTTT. It translates to CASSIQGVAGTEAFF. This sequence joins TRBV19 and TRBJ1-1, with 7 nucleotides matching TRBD1. The CDR3 consists of 15 residues. The V gene's germline CDR1 is LNHDA and CDR2 SQIVND (reference sequence). V shed 2 bases, J shed 5 bases, and the junction held 8 bases outside the gene matches.

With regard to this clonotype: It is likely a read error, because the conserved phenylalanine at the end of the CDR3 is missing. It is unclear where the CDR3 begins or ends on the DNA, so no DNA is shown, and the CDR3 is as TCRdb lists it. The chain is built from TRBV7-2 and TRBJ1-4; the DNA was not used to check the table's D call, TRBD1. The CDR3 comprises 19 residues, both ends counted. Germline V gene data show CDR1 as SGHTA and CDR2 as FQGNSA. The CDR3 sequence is CASSLFGQGDYGYTFGVTA.

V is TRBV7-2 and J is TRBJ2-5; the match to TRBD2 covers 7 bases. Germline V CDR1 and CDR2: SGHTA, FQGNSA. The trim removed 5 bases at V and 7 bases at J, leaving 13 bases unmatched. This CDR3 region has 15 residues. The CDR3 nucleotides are TGTGCCAGCAGCCCCGACGGGCGGGAGATGATGACCCAGTACTTC. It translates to CASSPDGREMMTQYF. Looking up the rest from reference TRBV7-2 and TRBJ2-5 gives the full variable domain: GAGVSQSPSNKVTEKGKDVELRCDPISGHTALYWYRQSLGQGLEFLIYFQGNSAPDKSGLPSDRFSAERTGGSVSTLTIQRTQQEDSAVYLCASSPDGREMMTQYFGPGTRLLVL.

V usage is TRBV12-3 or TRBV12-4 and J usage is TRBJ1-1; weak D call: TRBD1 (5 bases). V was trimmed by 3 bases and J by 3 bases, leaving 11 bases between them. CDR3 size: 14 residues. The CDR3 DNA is TGTGCCAGCAGTTTTGCGGGGGGTCACACTGAAGCTTTCTTT. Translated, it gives CASSFAGGHTEAFF.

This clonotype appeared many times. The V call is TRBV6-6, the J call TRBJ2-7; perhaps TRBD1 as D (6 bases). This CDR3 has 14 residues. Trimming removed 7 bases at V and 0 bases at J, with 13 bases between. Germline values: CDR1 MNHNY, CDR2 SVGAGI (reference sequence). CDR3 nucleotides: TGTGCCAGCAACCCACAGGGTCCCTCCTACGAGCAGTACTTC. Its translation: CASNPQGPSYEQYF.

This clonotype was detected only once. The CDR3 sequence is CASSLAVQYNEQFF. CDR3 bases: TGTGCCAGCAGCTTAGCTGTGCAGTACAATGAGCAGTTCTTC. The rearrangement uses TRBV7-2 and TRBJ2-1; D uncertain. Germline loops: CDR1 SGHTA, CDR2 FQGNSA. The CDR3 is 14 amino acids. V lost 0 bases to trimming and J lost 4 bases, with 7 bases between them.

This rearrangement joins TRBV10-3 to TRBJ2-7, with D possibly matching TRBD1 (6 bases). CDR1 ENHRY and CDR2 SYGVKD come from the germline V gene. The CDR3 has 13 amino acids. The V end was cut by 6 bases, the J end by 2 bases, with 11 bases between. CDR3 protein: CAIRQGQAYEQYF. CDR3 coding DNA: TGTGCCATCAGGCAGGGGCAAGCCTACGAGCAGTACTTC.

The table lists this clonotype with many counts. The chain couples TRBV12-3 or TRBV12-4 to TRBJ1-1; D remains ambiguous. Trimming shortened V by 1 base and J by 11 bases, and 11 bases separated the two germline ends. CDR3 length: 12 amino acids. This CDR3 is CASSLGGGKAFF. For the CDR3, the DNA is TGTGCCAGCAGTTTAGGGGGAGGGAAGGCTTTCTTT.

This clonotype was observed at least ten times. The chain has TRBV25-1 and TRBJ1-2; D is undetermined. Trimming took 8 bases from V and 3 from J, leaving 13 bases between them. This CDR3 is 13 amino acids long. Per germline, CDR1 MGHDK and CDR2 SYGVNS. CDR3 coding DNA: TGTGCCAGCTTCATCGGGCAGCACTATGGCTACACCTTC. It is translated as CASFIGQHYGYTF.

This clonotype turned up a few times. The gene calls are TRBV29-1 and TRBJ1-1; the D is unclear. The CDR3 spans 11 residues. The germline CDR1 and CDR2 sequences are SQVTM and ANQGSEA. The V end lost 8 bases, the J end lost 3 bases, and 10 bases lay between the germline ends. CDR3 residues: CSLAADTEAFF. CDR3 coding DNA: TGCAGCTTGGCAGCCGACACTGAAGCTTTCTTT.

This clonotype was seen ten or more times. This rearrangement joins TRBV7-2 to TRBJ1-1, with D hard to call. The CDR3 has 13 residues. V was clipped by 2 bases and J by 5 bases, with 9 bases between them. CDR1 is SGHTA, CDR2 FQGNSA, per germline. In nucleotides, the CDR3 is TGTGCCAGCAGCTTACGGATGAGGACTGAAGCTTTCTTT. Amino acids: CASSLRMRTEAFF. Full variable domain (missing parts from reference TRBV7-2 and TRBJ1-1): GAGVSQSPSNKVTEKGKDVELRCDPISGHTALYWYRQSLGQGLEFLIYFQGNSAPDKSGLPSDRFSAERTGGSVSTLTIQRTQQEDSAVYLCASSLRMRTEAFFGQGTRLTVV.

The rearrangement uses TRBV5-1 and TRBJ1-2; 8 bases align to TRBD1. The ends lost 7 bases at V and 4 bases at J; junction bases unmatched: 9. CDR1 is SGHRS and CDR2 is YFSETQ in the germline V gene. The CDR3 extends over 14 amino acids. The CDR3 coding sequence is TGCGCCAGCGCTAATCCAGGACAGGGCTATGGCTACACCTTC. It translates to CASANPGQGYGYTF. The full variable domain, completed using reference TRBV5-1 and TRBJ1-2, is KAGVTQTPRYLIKTRGQQVTLSCSPISGHRSVSWYQQTPGQGLQFLFEYFSETQRNKGNFPGRFSGRQFSNSRSEMNVSTLELGDSALYLCASANPGQGYGYTFGSGTRLTVV.

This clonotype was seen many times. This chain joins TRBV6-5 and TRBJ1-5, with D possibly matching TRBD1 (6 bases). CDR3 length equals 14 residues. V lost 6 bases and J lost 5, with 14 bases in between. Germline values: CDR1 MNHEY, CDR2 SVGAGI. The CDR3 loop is CASSPDRSDQPQHF. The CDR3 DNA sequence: TGTGCCAGCAGCCCCGACAGGTCAGATCAGCCCCAGCATTTT.

For the CDR3, the DNA is TGTGCCAGCATTCCTTCAGGCAGGGAGGAAAAACTGTTTTTT. Residues: CASIPSGREEKLFF. This chain joins TRBV2 and TRBJ1-4; weak D call: TRBD1 (5 bases). The CDR3 has 14 residues. The V end was cut by 7 bases, the J end by 8 bases, with 17 bases between. The germline CDR1 and CDR2 sequences are SNHLY and FYNNEI.

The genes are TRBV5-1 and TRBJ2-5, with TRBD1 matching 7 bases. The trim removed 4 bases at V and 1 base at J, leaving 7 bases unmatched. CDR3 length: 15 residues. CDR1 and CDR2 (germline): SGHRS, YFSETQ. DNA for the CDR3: TGCGCCAGCAGCCTACAGGGGACAGCCCAAGAGACCCAGTACTTC. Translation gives CASSLQGTAQETQYF.

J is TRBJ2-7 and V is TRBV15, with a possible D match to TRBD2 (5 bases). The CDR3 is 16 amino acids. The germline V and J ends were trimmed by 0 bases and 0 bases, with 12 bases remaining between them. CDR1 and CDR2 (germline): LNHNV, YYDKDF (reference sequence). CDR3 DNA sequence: TGTGCCACCAGCAGAGATCGAGGTAGCGACTCCTACGAGCAGTACTTC. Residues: CATSRDRGSDSYEQYF.

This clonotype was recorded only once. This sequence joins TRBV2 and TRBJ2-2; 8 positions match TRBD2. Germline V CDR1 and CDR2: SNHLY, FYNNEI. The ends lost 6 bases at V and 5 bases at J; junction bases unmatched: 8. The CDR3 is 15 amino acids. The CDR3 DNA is TGTGCCAGCAGCCGAGTGGCGGGAGGAACCGGGGAGCTGTTTTTT. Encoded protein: CASSRVAGGTGELFF.

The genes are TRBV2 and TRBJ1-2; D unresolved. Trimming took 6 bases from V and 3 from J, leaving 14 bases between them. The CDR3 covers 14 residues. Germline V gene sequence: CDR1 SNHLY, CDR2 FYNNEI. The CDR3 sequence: CASSHPGSHYGYTF. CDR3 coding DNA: TGTGCCAGCAGCCATCCTGGGTCCCACTATGGCTACACCTTC.